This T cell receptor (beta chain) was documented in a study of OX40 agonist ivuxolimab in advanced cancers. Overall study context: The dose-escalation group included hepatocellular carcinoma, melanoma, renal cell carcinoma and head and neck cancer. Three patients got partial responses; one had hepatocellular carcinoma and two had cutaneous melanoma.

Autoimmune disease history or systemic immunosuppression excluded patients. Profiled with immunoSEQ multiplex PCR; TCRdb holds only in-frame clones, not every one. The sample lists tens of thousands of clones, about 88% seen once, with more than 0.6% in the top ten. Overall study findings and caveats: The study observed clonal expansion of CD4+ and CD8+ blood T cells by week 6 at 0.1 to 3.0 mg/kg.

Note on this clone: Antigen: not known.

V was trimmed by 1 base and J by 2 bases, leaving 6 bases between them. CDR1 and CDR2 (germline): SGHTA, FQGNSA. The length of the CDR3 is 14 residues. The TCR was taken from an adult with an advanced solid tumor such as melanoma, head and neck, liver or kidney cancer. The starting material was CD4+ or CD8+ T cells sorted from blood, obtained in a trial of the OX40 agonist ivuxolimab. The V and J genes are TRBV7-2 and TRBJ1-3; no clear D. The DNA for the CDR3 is TGTGCCAGCAGCTTAGGCCAAACTGGAAACACCATATATTTT. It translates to CASSLGQTGNTIYF.